This T cell receptor beta chain was retrieved from a study of PD-1 blockade in classical Hodgkin lymphoma. CDR1 and CDR2 (germline): MNHGY, SAAAGT. This CDR3 has 16 residues. V was trimmed by 7 bases and J by 6 bases, leaving 19 bases between them. Each patient's relapse followed autologous stem cell transplantation, and brentuximab vedotin exposure varied. Produced via immunoSEQ multiplex PCR; TCRdb's table is partial and in-frame only. This table has over 10,000 clones, just under 80% appearing once. Sequences were derived from peripheral blood mononuclear cells (PBMCs), sampled at baseline. The receptor was derived from a human donor with classical Hodgkin lymphoma. The chain combines TRBV6-8 with TRBJ1-6, with D perhaps TRBD1 (5 bases). The chain's CDR3 is CASTPYLGHSNSPLHF. Written as DNA, the CDR3 is TGTGCCAGCACTCCCTATCTAGGACACTCTAATTCACCCCTCCACTTT.